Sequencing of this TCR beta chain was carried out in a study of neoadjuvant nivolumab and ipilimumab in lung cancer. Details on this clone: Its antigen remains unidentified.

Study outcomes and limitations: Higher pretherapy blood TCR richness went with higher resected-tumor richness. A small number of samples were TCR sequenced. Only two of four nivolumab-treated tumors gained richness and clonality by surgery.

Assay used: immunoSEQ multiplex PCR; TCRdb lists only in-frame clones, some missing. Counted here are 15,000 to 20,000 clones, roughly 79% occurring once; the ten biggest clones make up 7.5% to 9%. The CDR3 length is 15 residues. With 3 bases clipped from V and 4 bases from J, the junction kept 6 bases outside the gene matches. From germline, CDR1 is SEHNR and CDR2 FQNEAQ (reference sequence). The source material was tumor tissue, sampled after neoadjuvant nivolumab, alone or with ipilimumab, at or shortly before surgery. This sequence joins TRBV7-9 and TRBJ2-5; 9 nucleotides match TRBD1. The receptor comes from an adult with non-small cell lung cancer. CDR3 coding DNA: TGTGCCAGCAGCTTCGGGGGACAGGGAGGAGAGACCCAGTACTTC. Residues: CASSFGGQGGETQYF.